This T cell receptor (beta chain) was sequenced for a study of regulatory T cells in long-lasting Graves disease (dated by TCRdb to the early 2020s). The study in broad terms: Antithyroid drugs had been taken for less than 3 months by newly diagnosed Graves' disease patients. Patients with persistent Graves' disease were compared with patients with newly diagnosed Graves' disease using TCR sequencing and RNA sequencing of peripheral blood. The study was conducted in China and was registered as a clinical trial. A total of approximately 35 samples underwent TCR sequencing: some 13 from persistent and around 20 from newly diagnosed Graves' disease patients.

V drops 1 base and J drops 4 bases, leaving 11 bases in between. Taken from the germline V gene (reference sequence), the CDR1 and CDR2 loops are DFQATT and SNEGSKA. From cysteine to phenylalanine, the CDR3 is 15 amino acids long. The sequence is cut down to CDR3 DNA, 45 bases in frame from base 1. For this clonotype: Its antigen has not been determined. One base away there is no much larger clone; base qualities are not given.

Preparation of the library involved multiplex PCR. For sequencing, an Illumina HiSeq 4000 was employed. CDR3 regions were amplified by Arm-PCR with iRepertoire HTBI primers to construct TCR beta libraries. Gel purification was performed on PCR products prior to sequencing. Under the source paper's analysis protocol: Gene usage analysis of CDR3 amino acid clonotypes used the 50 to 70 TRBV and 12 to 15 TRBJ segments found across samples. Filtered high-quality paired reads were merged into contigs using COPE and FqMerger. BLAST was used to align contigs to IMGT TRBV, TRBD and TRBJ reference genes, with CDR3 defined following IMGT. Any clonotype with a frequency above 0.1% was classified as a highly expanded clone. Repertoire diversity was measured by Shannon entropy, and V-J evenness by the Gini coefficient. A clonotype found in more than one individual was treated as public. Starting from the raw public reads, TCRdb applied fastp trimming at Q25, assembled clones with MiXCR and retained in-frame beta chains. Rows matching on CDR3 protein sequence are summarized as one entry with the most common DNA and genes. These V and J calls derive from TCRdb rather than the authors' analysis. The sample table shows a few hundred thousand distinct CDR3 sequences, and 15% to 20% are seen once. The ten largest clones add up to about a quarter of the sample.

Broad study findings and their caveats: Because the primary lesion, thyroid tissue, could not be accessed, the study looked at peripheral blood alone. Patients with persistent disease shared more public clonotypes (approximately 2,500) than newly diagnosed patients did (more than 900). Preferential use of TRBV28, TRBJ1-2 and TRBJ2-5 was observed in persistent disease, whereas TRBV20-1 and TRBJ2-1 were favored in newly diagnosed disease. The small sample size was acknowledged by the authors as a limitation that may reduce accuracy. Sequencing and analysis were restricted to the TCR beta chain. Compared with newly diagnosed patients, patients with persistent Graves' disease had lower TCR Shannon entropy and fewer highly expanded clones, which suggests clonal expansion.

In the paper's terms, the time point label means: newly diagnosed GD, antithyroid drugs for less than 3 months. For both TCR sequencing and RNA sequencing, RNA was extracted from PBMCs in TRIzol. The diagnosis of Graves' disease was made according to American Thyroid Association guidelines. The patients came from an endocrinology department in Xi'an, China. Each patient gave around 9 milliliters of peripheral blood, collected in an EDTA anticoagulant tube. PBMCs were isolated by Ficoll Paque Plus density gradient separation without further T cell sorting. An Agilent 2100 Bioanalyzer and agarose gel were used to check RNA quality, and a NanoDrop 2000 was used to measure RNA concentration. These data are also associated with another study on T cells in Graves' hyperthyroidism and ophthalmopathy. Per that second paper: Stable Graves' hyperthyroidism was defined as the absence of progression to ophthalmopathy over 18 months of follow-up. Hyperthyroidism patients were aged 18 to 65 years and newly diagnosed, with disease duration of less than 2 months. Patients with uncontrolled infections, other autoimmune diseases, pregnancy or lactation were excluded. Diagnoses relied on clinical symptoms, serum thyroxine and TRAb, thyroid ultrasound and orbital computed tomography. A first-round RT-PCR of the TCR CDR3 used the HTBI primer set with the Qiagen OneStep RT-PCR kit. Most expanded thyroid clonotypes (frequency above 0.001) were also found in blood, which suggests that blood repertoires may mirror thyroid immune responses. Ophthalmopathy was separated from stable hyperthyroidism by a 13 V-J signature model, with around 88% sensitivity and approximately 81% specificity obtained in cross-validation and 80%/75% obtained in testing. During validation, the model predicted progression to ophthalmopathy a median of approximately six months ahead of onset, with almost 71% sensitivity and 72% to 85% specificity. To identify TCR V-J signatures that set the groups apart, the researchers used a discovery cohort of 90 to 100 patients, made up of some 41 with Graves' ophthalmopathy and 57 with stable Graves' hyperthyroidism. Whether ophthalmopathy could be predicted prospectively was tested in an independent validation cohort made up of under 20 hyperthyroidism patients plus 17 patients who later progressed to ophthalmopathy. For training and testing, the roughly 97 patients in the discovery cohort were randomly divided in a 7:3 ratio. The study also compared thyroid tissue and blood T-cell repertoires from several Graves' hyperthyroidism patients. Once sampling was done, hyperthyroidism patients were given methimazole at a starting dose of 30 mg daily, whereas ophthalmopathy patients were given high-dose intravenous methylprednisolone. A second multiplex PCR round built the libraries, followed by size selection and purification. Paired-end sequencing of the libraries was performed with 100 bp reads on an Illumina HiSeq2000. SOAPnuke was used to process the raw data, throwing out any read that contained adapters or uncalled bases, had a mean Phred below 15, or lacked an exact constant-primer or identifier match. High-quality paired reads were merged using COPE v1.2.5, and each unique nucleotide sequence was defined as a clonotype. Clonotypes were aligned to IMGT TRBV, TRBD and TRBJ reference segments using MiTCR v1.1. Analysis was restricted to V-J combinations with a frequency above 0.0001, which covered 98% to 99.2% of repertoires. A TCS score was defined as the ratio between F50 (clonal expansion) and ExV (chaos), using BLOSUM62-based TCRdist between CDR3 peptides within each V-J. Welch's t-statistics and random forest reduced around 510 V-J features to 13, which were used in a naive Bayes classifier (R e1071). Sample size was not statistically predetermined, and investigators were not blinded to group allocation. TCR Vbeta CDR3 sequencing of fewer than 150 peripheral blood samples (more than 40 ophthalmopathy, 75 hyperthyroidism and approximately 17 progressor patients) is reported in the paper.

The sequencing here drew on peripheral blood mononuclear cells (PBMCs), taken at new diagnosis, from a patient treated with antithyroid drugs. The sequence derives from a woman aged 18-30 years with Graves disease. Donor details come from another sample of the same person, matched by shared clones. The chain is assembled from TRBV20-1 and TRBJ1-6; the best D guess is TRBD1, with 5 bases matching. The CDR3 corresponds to CSARAGELYNSPLHF. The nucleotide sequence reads TGCAGTGCTAGAGCGGGGGAGTTGTATAATTCACCCCTCCACTTT.